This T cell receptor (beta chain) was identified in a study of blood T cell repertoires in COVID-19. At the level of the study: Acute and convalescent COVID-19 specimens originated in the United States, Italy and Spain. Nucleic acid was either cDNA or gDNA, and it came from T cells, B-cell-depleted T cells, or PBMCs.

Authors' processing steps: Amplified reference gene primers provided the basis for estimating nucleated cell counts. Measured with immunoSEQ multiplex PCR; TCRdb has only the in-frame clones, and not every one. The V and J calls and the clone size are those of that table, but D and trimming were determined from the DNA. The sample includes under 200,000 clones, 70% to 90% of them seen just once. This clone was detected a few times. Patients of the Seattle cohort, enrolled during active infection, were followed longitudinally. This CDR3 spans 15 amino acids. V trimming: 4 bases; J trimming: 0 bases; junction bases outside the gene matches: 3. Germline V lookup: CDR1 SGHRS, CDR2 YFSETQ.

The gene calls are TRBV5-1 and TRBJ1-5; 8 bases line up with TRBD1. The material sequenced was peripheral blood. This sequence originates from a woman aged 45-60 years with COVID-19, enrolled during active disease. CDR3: CASSVTGDSNQPQHF. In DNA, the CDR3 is TGCGCCAGCAGCGTGACAGGGGATAGCAATCAGCCCCAGCATTTT.